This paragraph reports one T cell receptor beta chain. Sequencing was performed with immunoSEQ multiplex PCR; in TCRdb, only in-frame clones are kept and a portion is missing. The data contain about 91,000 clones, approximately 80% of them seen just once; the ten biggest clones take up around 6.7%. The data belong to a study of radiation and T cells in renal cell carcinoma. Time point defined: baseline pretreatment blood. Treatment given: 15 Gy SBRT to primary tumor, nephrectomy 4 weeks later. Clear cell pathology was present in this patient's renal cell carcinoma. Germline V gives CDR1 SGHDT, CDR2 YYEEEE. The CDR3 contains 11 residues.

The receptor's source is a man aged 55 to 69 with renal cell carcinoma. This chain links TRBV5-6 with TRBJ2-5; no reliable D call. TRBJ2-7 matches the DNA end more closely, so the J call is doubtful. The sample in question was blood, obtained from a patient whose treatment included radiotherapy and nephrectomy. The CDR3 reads CASSSKYEQYF. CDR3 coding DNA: TGTGCCAGCAGCAGTAAGTACGAGCAGTACTTC.